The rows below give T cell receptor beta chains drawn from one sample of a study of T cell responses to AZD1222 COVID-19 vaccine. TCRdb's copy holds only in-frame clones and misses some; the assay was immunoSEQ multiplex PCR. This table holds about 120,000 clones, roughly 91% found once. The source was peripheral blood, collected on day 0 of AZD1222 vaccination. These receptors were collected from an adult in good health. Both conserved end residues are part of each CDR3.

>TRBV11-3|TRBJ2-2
CASSLRQNTGELFF
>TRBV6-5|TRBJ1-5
CASSWALNQPQHF
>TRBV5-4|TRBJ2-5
CASSPYLEETQYF
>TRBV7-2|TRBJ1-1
CASSRNGENTEAFF
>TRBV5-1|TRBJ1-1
CASSTGQAGNTEAFF
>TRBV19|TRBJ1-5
CASSPRQGPAPQHF
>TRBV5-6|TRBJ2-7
CASSPGPDKEQYF
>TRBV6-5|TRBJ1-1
CASEGQKNTEAFF
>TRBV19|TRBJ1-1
CASSYRTALNTEAFF
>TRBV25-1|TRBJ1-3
CASTQAGNTIYF
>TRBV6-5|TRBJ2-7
CASRRTGTGGYEQYF
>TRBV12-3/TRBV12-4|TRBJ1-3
CASRILSTHTIYF
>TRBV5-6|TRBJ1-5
CASSLRGVRQPQHF
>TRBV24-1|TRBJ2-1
CATSDPGTRYNEQFF
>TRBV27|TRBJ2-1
CASSFIARGKQFF
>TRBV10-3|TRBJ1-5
CATRAGVNQPQHF
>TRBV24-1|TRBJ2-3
CATSDYPAGASTDTQYF
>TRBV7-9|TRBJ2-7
CASSPKRQGPYEQYF
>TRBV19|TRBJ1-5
CASSPGSYNQPQHF
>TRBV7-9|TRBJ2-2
CASSLGNTGELFF
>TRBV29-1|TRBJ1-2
CSVERAAPSYGYTF
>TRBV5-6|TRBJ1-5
CASSRRGGRNQPQHF
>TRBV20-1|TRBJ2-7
CSARDNYEQYF
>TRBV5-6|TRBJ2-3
CASSLGRTDTQYF
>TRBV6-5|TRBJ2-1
CASSYTSGGRNEQFF
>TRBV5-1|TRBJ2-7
CASSRGLQYEQYF
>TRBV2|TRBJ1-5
CASSAALGSVVGPQHF
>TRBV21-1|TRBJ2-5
CASSETRQETQYF
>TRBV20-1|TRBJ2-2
CSVGRTGELFF
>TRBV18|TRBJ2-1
CASQSGESSYNEQFF
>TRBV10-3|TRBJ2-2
CATLGRTLNTGELFF
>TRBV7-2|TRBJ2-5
CASSLRASQETQYF
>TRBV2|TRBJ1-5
CASSEAGTRNQPQHF
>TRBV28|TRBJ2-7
CASSFDRAGGQYEQYF
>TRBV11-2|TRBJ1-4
CASSLENRAELFF
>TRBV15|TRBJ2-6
CATSRPPGRTGANVLTF
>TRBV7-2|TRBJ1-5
CASSFSGTDQPQHF
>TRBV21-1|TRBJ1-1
CASSKFGSGGQVGTEAFF
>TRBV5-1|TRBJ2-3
CASSATGDADTQYF
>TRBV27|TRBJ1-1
CASSLQGALTEAFF
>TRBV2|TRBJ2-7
CASSEGGRSSYEQYF
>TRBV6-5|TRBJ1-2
CASSLQGSFDGYTF
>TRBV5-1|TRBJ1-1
CASSPGQRNTEAFF
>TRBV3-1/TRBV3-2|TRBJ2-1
CASSQEPTSGGYNEQFF
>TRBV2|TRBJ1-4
CASSGNSNEKLFF
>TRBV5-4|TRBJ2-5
CASSSQGETQYF
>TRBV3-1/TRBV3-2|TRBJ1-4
CASSQVVNEKLFF
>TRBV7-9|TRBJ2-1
CASSLVRLAGPGQFF
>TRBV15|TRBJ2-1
CATSSRSSYNEQFF
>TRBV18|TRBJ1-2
CASSLRDSSGYTF
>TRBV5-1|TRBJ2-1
CASSPGLAGASSYNEQFF
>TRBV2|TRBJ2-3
CASSDLGMTDTQYF
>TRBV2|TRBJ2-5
CASNLFSETQYF
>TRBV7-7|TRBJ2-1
CASSPTSGTYNEQFF
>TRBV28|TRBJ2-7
CASRGLAVYEQYF
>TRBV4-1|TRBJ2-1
CASSLSTGRYNEQFF
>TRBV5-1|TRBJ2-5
CASSPGTATEMAQYF